This T cell receptor (beta chain) was documented in a study of blood T cell repertoires in COVID-19. Study at large: COVID-19 samples from acute and convalescent phases originated in the United States, Italy and Spain.

Resolution of symptoms, clearance, or two negative PCRs was present in recovered Cohort 3 donors. Original processing methods: Amplification of reference gene primers was used by the study to estimate nucleated cell counts. The assay was immunoSEQ multiplex PCR, and TCRdb's table has in-frame clones only and misses some. Clone size and V and J calls were adopted from that table, with D and trimming inferred from the DNA. Counted here are hundreds of thousands of clones, 80% to 90% occurring once; the ten biggest clones make up approximately 8.3%. Germline V gives CDR1 MDHEN, CDR2 SYDVKM. Trimming shortened V by 0 bases and J by 3 bases, and 18 bases separated the two germline ends. There are 18 residues in the CDR3.

The sample was PBMCs or T cells enriched from blood (not recorded which). This receptor was identified in a woman aged 55-69 years who had recovered from COVID-19. The J gene is TRBJ1-5, the V gene TRBV28, with a weak D call TRBD1 (6 bases). DNA of the CDR3: TGTGCCAGCAGTTTATGGGGAGGCGGGGGGGCGGTCAATCAGCCCCAGCATTTT. This codes for CASSLWGGGGAVNQPQHF.